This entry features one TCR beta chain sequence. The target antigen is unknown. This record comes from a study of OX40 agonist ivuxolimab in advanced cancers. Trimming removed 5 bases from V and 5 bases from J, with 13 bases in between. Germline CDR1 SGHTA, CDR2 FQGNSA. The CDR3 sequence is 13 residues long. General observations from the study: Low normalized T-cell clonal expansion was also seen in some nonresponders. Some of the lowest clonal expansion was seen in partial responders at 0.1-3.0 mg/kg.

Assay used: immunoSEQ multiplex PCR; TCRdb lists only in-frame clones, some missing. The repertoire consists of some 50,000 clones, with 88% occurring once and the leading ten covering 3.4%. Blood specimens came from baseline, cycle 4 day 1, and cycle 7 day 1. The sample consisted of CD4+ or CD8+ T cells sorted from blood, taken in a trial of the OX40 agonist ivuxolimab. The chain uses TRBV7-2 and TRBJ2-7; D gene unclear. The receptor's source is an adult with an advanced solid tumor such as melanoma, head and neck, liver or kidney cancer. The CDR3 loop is CASSLGPLNEQYF. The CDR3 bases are TGTGCCAGCAGCCTGGGCCCTCTCAACGAGCAGTACTTC.